This TCR beta chain was sequenced in a study of identical twins. Study-wide results and caveats: Beta out-of-frame sequences showed weaker excess twin sharing.

Template switching, a step in the protocol, added a universal primer site, and cDNA carried unique molecular identifiers. TCRdb reprocessed the 5' RACE reads via MiXCR and lists one record per CDR3 protein. This sample has around 650,000 distinct CDR3 sequences, with just over 7% found just once. This clonotype was seen repeatedly, ten times or more. Its antigen is undetermined. The same sample was also used in a study of yellow fever vaccine responses in identical twins.

The sequenced sample was PBMCs. The TCR comes from a young woman in good health.

As DNA, the CDR3 is TGCAGCGTCTCGGACAGAGATCTAGCAACTAATGAAAAACTGTTTTTT. Translated: CSVSDRDLATNEKLFF. The chain employs TRBV29-1 and TRBJ1-4, with D possibly TRBD1 on 6 matching bases. The CDR3 totals 16 residues. The V end lost 6 bases, the J end lost 0 bases, and 17 bases lay between the germline ends. The germline V gene has CDR1 SQVTM and CDR2 ANQGSEA. The complete variable domain, with remaining parts taken from reference TRBV29-1 and TRBJ1-4, reads SAVISQKPSRDICQRGTSLTIQCQVDSQVTMMFWYRQQPGQSLTLIATANQGSEATYESGFVIDKFPISRPNLTFSTLTVSNMSPEDSSIYLCSVSDRDLATNEKLFFGSGTQLSVL.